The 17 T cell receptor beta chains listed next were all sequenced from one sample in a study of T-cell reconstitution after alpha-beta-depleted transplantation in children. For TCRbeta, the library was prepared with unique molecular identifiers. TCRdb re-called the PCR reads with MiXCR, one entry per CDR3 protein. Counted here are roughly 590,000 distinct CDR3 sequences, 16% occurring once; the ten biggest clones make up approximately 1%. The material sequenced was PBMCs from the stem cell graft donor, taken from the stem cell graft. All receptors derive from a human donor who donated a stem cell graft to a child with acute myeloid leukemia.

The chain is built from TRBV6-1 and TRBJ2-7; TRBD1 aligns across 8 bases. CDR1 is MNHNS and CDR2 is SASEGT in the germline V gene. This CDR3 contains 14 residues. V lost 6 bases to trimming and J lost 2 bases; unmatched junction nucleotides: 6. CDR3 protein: CASRPGQAPYEQYV. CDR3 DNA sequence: TGTGCCAGCAGACCGGGACAGGCTCCCTACGAGCAGTACGTC.

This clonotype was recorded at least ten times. The chain's CDR3 is CASSLNVRDEQFF. Written as DNA, the CDR3 is TGTGCCAGCAGCTTAAACGTACGCGATGAGCAGTTCTTC. The chain combines TRBV7-9 with TRBJ2-1, with D uncertain. Trimming pared 2 bases from V and 8 bases from J, leaving 10 bases between. Per germline, CDR1 SEHNR and CDR2 FQNEAQ (reference sequence). This CDR3 has 13 residues.

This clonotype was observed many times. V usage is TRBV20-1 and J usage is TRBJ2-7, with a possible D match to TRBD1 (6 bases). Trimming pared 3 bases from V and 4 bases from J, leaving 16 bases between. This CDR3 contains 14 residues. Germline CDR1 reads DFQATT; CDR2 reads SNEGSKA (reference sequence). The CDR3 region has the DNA TGCAGTGCTAGGGTATCAGGGGTCCGGTACGAGCAGTACTTC. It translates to CSARVSGVRYEQYF.

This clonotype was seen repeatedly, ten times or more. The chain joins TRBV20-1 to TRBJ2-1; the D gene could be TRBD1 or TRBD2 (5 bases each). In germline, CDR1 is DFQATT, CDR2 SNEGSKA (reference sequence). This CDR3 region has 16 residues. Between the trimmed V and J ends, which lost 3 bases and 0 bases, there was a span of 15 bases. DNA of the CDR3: TGCAGTGCTAGGGGGGTCTTCGGGACCTCCTACAATGAGCAGTTCTTC. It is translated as CSARGVFGTSYNEQFF.

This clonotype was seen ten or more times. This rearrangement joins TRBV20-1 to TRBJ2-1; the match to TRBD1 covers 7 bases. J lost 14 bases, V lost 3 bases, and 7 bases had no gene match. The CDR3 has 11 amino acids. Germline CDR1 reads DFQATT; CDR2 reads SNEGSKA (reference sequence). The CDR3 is CSARVSTGEFF. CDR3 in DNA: TGCAGTGCTAGGGTATCAACAGGGGAGTTCTTC.

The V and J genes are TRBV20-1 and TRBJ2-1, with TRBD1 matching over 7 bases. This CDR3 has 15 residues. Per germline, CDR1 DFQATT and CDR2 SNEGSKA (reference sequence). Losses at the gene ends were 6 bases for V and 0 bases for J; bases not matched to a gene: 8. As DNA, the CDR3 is TGCAGTGCCAGGGGACAGTCAAGCTCCTACAATGAGCAGTTCTTC. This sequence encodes CSARGQSSSYNEQFF.

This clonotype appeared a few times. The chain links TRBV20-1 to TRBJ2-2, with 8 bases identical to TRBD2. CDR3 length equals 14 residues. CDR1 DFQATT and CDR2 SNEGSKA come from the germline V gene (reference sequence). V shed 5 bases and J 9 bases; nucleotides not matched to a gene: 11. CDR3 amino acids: CSAVPGGSLRELFF. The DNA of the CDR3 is TGCAGTGCTGTCCCGGGGGGGAGCCTCCGGGAGCTGTTTTTT.

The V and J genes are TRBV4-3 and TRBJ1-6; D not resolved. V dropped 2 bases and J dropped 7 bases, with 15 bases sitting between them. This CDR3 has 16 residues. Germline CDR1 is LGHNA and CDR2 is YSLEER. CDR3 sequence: CASSQNPGNTNSPLHF. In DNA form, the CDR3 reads TGCGCCAGCAGCCAAAACCCCGGGAACACGAATTCACCCCTCCACTTT.

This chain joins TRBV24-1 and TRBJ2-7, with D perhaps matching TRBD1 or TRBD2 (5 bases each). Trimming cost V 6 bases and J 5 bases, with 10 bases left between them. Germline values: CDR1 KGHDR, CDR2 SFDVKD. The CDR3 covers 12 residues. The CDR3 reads CATSQGSDEQYF. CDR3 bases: TGTGCCACCAGTCAGGGTAGCGACGAGCAGTACTTC.

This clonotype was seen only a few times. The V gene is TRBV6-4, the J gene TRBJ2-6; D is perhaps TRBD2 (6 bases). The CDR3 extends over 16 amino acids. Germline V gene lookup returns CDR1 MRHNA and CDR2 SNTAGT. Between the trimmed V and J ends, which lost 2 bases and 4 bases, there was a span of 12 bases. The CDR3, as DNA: TGTGCCAGCAGTGACGGAGGGAATGACGGGGCCAACGTCCTGACTTTC. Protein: CASSDGGNDGANVLTF.

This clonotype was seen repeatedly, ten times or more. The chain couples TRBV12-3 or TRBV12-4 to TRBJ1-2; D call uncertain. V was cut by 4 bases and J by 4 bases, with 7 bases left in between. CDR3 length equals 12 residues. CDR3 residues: CASSSDGYGYTF. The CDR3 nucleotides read TGTGCCAGCAGTTCGGACGGCTATGGCTACACCTTC.

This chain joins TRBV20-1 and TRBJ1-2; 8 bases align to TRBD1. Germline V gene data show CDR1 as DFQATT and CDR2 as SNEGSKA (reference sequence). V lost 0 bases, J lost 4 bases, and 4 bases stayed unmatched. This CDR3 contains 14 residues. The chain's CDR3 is CSAREQGVSYGYTF. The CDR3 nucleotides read TGCAGTGCTAGAGAACAGGGGGTATCCTATGGCTACACCTTC.

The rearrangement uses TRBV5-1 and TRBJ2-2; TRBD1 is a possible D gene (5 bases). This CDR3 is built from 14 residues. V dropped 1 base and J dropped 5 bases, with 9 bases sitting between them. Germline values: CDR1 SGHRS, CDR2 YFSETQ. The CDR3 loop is CASSLFAGTGELFF. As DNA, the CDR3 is TGCGCCAGCAGCTTGTTCGCAGGGACCGGGGAGCTGTTTTTT.

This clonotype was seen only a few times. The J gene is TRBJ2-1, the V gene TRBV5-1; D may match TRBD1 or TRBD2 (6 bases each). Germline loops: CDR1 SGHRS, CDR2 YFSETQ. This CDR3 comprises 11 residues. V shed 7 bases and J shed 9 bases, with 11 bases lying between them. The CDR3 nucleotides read TGCGCCAGCGGGGGGCGAAGTGAGCAGTTCTTC. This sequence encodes CASGGRSEQFF.

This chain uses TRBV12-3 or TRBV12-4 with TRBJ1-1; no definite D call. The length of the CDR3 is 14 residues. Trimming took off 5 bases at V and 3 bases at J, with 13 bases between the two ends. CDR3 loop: CASSPGEWDTEAFF. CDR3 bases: TGTGCCAGCAGTCCCGGGGAGTGGGACACTGAAGCTTTCTTT.

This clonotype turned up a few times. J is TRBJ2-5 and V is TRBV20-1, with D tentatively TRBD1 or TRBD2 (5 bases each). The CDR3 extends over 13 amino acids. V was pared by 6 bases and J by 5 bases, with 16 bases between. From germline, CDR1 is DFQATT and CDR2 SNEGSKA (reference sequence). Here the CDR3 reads CSARIVRGETQYF. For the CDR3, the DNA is TGCAGTGCCCGAATTGTGAGGGGTGAGACCCAGTACTTC.

This chain's CDR3 is CASSQATVTEAFF. The CDR3 DNA follows: TGCGCCAGCAGCCAAGCGACGGTCACTGAAGCTTTCTTT. J is TRBJ1-1 and V is TRBV4-1; D not resolved. The V gene lost 1 base and the J gene lost 4 bases, with 7 bases spanning the gap. Germline values: CDR1 MGHRA, CDR2 YSYEKL. The CDR3 loop spans 13 amino acids.